Listed below are T cell receptor beta chains from one sample, sequenced in a study of T cells in narcolepsy. TCRdb keeps only in-frame clones here, not all; method: immunoSEQ multiplex PCR. The sample gives over 30,000 clones, more than 80% of which show up once; about 1.3% is in the top ten. The sequencing sample was made of CD45RA- memory CD4+ T cells from PBMCs. All receptors come from a human donor with narcolepsy. The CDR3 runs from the conserved cysteine through the conserved F or W. Fields, in order: clone size, V gene, J gene, D gene, CDR3 protein, CDR3 DNA. The D gene is left open where the match is weak. Expanded clones are given a class, and other clones once, few, many or no size at all.

.	TRBV5-5	TRBJ2-3	.	CASSLTLLGRTDTQYF	TGTGCCAGCAGCCTGACCCTCTTGGGCCGCACAGATACGCAGTATTTT
.	TRBV29-1	TRBJ2-5	.	CSVEGETQYF	TGCAGCGTTGAAGGGGAGACCCAGTACTTC
.	TRBV6-6	TRBJ2-3	TRBD2	CASSSPAGGTDTQYF	TGTGCCAGCAGTTCTCCAGCGGGGGGCACAGATACGCAGTATTTT
.	TRBV29-1	TRBJ2-5	.	CTIDRTPETQYF	TGCACCATAGACAGGACTCCAGAGACCCAGTACTTC
.	TRBV6-1	TRBJ1-6	.	CASRLDSNSPLHF	TGTGCCAGCAGGCTAGACAGCAATTCACCCCTCCACTTT
.	TRBV6-6	TRBJ2-7	.	CASSTTTSYEQYF	TGTGCCAGCAGCACCACGACATCCTACGAGCAGTACTTC
.	TRBV6-5	TRBJ1-2	.	CASSYQFSNYGYTF	TGTGCCAGCAGTTACCAATTTTCTAACTATGGCTACACCTTC
.	TRBV9	TRBJ1-2	.	CASSPETQGLYGYTF	TGTGCCAGCAGCCCAGAGACCCAGGGCCTCTATGGCTACACCTTC
.	TRBV18	TRBJ1-4	.	CASSPSNEKLFF	TGTGCCAGCTCACCTTCAAATGAAAAACTGTTTTTT
.	TRBV6-1	TRBJ1-3	.	CASSMGDTGNTIYF	TGTGCCAGCAGTATGGGGGACACCGGAAACACCATATATTTT
.	TRBV5-1	TRBJ2-3	TRBD2	CASSLAGRGGPDTQYF	TGCGCCAGCAGCTTGGCCGGGCGGGGGGGCCCAGATACGCAGTATTTT
.	TRBV9	TRBJ2-2	.	CASTRLSWAGELFF	TGTGCCAGCACCCGATTGTCTTGGGCCGGGGAGCTGTTTTTT
.	TRBV27	TRBJ1-2	.	CASSFRGGSGYTF	TGTGCCAGCAGTTTTAGGGGGGGGAGCGGCTACACCTTC
few	TRBV28	TRBJ1-2	.	CASRETARSGYTF	TGTGCCAGCAGAGAGACAGCCCGATCTGGCTACACCTTC
.	TRBV2	TRBJ1-4	.	CASAISENEKLFF	TGTGCCAGCGCGATCAGCGAGAATGAAAAACTGTTTTTT
.	TRBV5-1	TRBJ1-1	.	CASSLDSRNTEAFF	TGCGCCAGCAGCTTGGACAGCCGGAACACTGAAGCTTTCTTT
.	TRBV6-1	TRBJ1-5	.	CASSEGTDVGPQHF	TGTGCCAGCAGTGAAGGGACGGACGTAGGGCCCCAGCATTTT